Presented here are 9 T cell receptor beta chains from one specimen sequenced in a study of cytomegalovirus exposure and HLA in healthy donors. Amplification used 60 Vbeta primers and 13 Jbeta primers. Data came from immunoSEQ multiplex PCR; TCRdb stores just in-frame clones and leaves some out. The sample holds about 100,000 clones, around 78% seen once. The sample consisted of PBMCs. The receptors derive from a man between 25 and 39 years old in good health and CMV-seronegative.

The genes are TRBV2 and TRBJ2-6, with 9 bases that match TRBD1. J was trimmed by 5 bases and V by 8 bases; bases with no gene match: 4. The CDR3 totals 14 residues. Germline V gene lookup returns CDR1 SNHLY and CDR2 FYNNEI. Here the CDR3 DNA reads TGTGCCAGCGGGACAGGGTTCAGGGCCAACGTCCTGACTTTC. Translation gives CASGTGFRANVLTF.

As DNA, the CDR3 is TGTGCCAGCAGCTGGATCGGGACACCCTATGGCTACACCTTC. Amino acid sequence: CASSWIGTPYGYTF. The J gene is TRBJ1-2, the V gene TRBV5-4; tentative D call: TRBD1 (6 bases). V lost 3 bases and J lost 4, with 13 bases in between. In germline, CDR1 is SGHNT, CDR2 YYREEE (reference sequence). This CDR3 is 14 amino acids long. The complete variable domain, with remaining parts taken from reference TRBV5-4 and TRBJ1-2, reads ETGVTQSPTHLIKTRGQQVTLRCSSQSGHNTVSWYQQALGQGPQFIFQYYREEENGRGNFPPRFSGLQFPNYSSELNVNALELDDSALYLCASSWIGTPYGYTFGSGTRLTVV.

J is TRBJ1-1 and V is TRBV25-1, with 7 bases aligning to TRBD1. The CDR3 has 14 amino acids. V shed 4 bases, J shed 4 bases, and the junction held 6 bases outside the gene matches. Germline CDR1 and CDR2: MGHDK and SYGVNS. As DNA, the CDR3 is TGTGCCAGCAGTGGACAGGGTTGGGTCACTGAAGCTTTCTTT. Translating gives CASSGQGWVTEAFF.

CDR3 in amino acids: CATRSSGQPTGELFF. DNA for the CDR3: TGTGCCACCCGGTCGTCGGGACAACCTACCGGGGAGCTGTTTTTT. V and J are TRBV10-3 and TRBJ2-2; maybe TRBD1 (6 bases). CDR1 ENHRY and CDR2 SYGVKD come from the germline V gene. This CDR3 contains 15 residues. Deletions cut 10 bases from V and 5 bases from J, with 20 bases between.

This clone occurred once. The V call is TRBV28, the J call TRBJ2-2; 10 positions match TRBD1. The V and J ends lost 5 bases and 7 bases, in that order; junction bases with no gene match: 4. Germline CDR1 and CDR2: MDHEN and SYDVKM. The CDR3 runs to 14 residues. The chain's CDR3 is CASSPTGGSGELFF. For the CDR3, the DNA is TGTGCCAGCAGTCCGACAGGGGGCAGCGGGGAGCTGTTTTTT.

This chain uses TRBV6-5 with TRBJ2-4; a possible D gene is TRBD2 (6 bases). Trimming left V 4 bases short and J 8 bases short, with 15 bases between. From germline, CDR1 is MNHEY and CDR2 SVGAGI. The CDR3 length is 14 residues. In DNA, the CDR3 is TGTGCCAGCAGTTTCTCGGGAGCGGCGGACATTCAGTACTTC. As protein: CASSFSGAADIQYF.

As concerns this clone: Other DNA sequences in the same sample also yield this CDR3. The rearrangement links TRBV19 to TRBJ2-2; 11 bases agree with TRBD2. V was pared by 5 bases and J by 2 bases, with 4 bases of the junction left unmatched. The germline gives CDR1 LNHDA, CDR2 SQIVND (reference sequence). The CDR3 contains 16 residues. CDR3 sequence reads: CASSPTSGGNTGELFF. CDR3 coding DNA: TGTGCCAGTAGTCCCACTAGCGGGGGCAACACCGGGGAGCTGTTTTTT.

CDR3 coding DNA: TGTGCCAGCTCCGTTGGTGTGGGGACTATCTCCTACGAGCAGTACTTC. It is translated as CASSVGVGTISYEQYF. The rearrangement joins TRBV18 to TRBJ2-7; 7 nucleotides align to TRBD2. Trimming took 6 bases from V and 0 from J; bases not matched to a gene: 11. CDR3 length: 16 amino acids. Germline V CDR1 and CDR2: KGHSH, LQKENI.

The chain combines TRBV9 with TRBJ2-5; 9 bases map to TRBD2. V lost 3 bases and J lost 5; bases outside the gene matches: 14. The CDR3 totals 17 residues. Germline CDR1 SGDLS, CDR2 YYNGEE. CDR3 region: CASSAARGSGRMETQYF. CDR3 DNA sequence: TGTGCCAGCAGCGCGGCCCGAGGTAGCGGGAGAATGGAGACCCAGTACTTC.